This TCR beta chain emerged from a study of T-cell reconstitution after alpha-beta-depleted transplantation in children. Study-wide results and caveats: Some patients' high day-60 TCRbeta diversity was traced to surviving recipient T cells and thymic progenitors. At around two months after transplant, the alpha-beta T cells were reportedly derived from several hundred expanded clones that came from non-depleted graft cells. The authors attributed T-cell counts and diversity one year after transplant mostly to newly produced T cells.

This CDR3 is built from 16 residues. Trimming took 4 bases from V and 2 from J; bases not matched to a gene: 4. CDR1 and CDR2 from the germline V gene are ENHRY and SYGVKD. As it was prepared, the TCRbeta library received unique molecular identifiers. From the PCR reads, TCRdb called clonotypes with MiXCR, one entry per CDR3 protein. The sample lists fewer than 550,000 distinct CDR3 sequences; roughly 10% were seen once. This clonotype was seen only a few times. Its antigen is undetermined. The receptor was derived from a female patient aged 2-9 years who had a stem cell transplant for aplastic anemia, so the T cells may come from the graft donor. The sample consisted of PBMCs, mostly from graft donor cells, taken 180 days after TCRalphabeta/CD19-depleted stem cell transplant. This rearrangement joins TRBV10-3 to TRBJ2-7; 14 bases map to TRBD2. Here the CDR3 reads CAISGTSGRLAYEQYF. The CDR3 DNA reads TGTGCCATCAGTGGGACTAGCGGGAGGTTAGCCTACGAGCAGTACTTC.